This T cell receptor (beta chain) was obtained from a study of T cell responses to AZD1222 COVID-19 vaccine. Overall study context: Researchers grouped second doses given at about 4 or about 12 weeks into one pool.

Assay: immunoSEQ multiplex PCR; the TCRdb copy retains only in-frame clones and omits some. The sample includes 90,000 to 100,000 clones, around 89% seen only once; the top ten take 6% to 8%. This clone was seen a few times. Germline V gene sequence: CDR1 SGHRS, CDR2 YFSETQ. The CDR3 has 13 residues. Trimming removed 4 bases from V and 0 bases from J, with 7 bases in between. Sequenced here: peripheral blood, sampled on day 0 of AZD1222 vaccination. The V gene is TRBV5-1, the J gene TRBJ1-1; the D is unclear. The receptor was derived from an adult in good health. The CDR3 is CASSVDVNTEAFF. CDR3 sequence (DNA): TGCGCCAGCAGCGTCGACGTGAACACTGAAGCTTTCTTT. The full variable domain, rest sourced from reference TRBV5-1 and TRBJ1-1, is KAGVTQTPRYLIKTRGQQVTLSCSPISGHRSVSWYQQTPGQGLQFLFEYFSETQRNKGNFPGRFSGRQFSNSRSEMNVSTLELGDSALYLCASSVDVNTEAFFGQGTRLTVV.